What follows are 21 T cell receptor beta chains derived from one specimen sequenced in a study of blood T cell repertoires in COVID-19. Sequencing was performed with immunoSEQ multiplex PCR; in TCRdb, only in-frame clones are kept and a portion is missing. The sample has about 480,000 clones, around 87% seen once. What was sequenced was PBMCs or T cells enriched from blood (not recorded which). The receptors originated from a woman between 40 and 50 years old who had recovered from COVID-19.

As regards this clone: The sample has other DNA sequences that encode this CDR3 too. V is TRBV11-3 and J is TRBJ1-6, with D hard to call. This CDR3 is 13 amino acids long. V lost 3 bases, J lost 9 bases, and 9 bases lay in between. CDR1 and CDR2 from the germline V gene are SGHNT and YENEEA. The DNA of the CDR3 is TGTGCCAGCAGCTTCCCGGGGTCTTCACCCCTCCACTTT. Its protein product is CASSFPGSSPLHF. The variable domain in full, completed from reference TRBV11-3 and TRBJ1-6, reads EAGVVQSPRYKIIEKKQPVAFWCNPISGHNTLYWYLQNLGQGPELLIRYENEEAVDDSQLPKDRFSAERLKGVDSTLKIQPAELGDSAVYLCASSFPGSSPLHFGNGTRLTVT.

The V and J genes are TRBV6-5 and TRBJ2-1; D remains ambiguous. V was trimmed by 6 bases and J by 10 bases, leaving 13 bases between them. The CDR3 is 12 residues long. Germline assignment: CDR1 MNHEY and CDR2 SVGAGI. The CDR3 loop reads CASSLSMKEQFF. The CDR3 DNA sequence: TGTGCCAGCAGCCTTAGCATGAAAGAGCAGTTCTTC.

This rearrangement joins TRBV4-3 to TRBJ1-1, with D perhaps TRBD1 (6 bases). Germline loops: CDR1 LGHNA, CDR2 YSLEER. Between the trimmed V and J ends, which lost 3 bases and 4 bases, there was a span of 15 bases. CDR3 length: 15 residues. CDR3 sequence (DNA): TGCGCCAGCAGCCAGACAGGTCTCAGTGGCACTGAAGCTTTCTTT. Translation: CASSQTGLSGTEAFF.

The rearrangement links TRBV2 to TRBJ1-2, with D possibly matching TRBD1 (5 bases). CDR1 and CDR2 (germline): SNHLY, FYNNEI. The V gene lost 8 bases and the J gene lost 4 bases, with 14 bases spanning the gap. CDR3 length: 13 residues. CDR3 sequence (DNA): TGTGCCAGCCGCCAGGAGGGGATCTATGGCTACACCTTC. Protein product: CASRQEGIYGYTF.

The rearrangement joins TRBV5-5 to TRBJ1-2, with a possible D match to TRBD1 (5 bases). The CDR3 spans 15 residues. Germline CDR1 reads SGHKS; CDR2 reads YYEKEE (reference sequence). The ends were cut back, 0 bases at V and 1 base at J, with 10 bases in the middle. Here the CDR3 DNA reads TGTGCCAGCAGCTTGGGACAGCTACATAACTATGGCTACACCTTC. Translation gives CASSLGQLHNYGYTF.

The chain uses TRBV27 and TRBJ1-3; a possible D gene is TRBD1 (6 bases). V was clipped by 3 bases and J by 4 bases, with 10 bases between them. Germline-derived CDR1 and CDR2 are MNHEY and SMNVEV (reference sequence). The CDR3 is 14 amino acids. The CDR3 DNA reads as TGTGCCAGCAGTTTTTCAGGGGTCGGAAACACCATATATTTT. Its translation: CASSFSGVGNTIYF.

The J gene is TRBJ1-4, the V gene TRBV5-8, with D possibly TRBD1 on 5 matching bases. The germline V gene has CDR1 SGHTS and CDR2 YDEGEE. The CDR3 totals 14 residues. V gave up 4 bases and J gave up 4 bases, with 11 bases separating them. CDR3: CASSAGRINEKLFF. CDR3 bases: TGTGCCAGCAGCGCGGGACGGATTAATGAAAAACTGTTTTTT.

This chain's CDR3 is CSVGDTGKTQYF. CDR3 nucleotides: TGCAGCGTTGGGGACACGGGGAAGACCCAGTACTTC. V gene TRBV29-1 combines with J gene TRBJ2-5, with a possible D match to TRBD1 (6 bases). This CDR3 contains 12 residues. The V end lost 4 bases, the J end lost 6 bases, and 12 bases lay between the germline ends. Looked up from germline, CDR1 is SQVTM and CDR2 is ANQGSEA.

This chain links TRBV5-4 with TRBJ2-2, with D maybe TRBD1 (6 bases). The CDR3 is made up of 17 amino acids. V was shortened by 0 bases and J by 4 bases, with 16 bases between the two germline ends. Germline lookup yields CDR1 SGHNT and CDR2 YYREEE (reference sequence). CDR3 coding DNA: TGTGCCAGCAGCTTGGTGACAGGTGGTAGTGGCACCGGGGAGCTGTTTTTT. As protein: CASSLVTGGSGTGELFF.

CDR3 sequence: CASSTLVREQYF. CDR3 bases: TGCGCCAGCAGTACACTAGTTCGCGAGCAGTACTTC. The rearrangement joins TRBV10-2 to TRBJ2-7; D is possibly TRBD2 (5 bases). Trimming removed 5 bases from V and 6 bases from J, with 11 bases in between. The CDR3 consists of 12 residues. Germline CDR1 is WSHSY and CDR2 is SAAADI.

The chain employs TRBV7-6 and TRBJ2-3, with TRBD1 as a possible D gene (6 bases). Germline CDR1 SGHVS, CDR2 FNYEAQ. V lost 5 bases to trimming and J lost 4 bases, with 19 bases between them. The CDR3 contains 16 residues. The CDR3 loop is CASSQLQGRWSDTQYF. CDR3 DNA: TGTGCCAGCAGCCAACTACAGGGTCGGTGGTCAGATACGCAGTATTTT.

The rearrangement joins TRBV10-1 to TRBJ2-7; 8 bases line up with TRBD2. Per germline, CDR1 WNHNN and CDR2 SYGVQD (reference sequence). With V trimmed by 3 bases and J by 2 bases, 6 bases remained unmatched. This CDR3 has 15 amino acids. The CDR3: CASSESVAGPYEQYF. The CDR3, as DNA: TGCGCCAGCAGTGAATCTGTAGCGGGACCCTACGAGCAGTACTTC.

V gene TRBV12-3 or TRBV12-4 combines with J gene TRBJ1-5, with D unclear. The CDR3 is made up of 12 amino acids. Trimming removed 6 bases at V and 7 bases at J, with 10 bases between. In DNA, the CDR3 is TGTGCCAGCAGCTCGCGGCAGCAGCCCCAGCATTTT. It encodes CASSSRQQPQHF.

The CDR3 nucleotides are TGTGCCAGCAGCCTAACCAACAGGGGGCCGCCCACCTTC. It yields the protein CASSLTNRGPPTF. The V call is TRBV3-1 (or the pseudogene TRBV3-2), the J call TRBJ1-2, with 9 bases lining up with TRBD1. There are 13 residues in the CDR3. Looked up from germline, CDR1 is LGHDT and CDR2 is YNNKEL (reference sequence). V lost 4 bases and J lost 13; bases outside the gene matches: 10.

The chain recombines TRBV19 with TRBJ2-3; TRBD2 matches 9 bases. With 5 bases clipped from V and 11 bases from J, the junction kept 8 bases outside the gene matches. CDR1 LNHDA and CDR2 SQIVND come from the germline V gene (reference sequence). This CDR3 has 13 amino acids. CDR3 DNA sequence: TGTGCCAGTAGTTCCTCTAGCGGGGCTGGGCAGTATTTT. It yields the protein CASSSSSGAGQYF.

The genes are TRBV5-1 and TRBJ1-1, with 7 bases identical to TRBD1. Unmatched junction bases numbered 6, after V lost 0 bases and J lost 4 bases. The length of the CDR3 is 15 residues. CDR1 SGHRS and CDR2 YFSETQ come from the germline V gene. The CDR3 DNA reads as TGCGCCAGCAGCTTGGGTCAGGGGGTGGGCACTGAAGCTTTCTTT. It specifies CASSLGQGVGTEAFF.

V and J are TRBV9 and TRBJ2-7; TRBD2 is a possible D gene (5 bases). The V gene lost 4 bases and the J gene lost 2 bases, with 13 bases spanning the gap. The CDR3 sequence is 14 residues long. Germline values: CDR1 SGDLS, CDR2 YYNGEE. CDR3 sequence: CASSSSSGPYEQYF. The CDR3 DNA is TGTGCCAGCAGCTCCTCCAGCGGTCCCTACGAGCAGTACTTC.

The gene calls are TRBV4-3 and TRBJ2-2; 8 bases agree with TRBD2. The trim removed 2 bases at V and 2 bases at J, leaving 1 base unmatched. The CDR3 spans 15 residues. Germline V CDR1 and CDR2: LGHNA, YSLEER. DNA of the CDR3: TGCGCCAGCAGCCAAACTAGCGGTAACACCGGGGAGCTGTTTTTT. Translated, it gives CASSQTSGNTGELFF.

DNA for the CDR3: TGTGCCAGCAGCCAAGAAAGACACAGCTACAATGAGCAGTTCTTC. Amino acids: CASSQERHSYNEQFF. The chain links TRBV14 to TRBJ2-1; D gene unclear. V was cut by 0 bases and J by 3 bases, with 9 bases left in between. This CDR3 is 15 amino acids long. Germline V gives CDR1 SGHDN, CDR2 FVKESK.

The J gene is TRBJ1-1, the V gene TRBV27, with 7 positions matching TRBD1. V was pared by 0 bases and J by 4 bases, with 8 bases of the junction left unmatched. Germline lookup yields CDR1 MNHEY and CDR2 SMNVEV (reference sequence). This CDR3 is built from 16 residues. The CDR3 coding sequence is TGTGCCAGCAGTTTATCGAGACAGGGTAGGGGCACTGAAGCTTTCTTT. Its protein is CASSLSRQGRGTEAFF.

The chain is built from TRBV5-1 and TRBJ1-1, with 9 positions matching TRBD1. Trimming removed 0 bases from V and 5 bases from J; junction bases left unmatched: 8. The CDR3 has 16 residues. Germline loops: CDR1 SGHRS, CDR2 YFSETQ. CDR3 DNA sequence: TGCGCCAGCAGCTTGGCACAGGGGGCGGTCATGACTGAAGCTTTCTTT. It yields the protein CASSLAQGAVMTEAFF.